In this sample, the clone carrying this T cell receptor beta chain turned up many times. Its matching antigen is unknown. TCR beta CDR3 was amplified by multiplex PCR using 32 V and 13 J primers. TCRdb passed the multiplex PCR reads through MiXCR, listing each CDR3 protein once. Counted here are about 21,000 distinct CDR3 sequences, 25% to 30% occurring once; the ten biggest clones make up around 4.6%. The sample belongs to a study of immune heterogeneity within non-small cell lung tumors. Study at large: Of all tumors, several turned out to be squamous cell carcinomas, 10 were non-squamous carcinomas and 1 was not otherwise specified. Study-level points and caveats: Individual patients had largely distinct high-frequency T-cell receptor beta clonotypes.

Per germline, CDR1 MGHRA and CDR2 YSYEKL. Trimming took 0 bases from V and 4 from J; bases not matched to a gene: 14. The CDR3 has 18 amino acids. TCRs were amplified from roughly 590 ng gDNA of bulk tumor per sample. In surgery, several biopsies were collected from each primary tumor at widely spaced sites. Each patient presented with untreated, newly diagnosed non-small cell lung cancer and received curative surgery. This receptor was taken from a man aged 35-49 years with non-small cell lung cancer. Sequencing used lung tumor tissue. This chain connects TRBV4-1 to TRBJ1-2; 7 bases are shared with TRBD1. The DNA of the CDR3 is TGCGCCAGCAGCCAAGATAGTGGGACAGCTTCTTTGGGCTATGGCTACACCTTC. This codes for CASSQDSGTASLGYGYTF.